The clone carrying this TCR beta chain was seen only a few times. V lost 6 bases, J lost 5 bases, and 9 bases stayed unmatched. Germline assignment: CDR1 SNHLY and CDR2 FYNNEI. This CDR3 spans 14 amino acids. This record comes from a study of blood T cell repertoires in COVID-19. For the study at large: There were acute and convalescent COVID-19 samples, and they came from the United States, Italy and Spain. PBMCs, B-cell-depleted T cells, or T cells provided the cDNA or gDNA that made up the material.

Study processing details: It was from reference gene primer amplification that nucleated cell counts were estimated. The data were produced by immunoSEQ multiplex PCR, yet TCRdb's version contains in-frame clones alone and is incomplete. From that table come the V and J calls and clone size; the DNA was used to work out D and trimming. The data contain about 100,000 clones, approximately 88% of them singletons. The rearrangement uses TRBV2 and TRBJ1-2, with TRBD1 matching 7 bases. What was sequenced was peripheral blood. The receptor comes from a man older than 75 with acute or convalescent COVID-19. The CDR3 nucleotides are TGTGCCAGCAGGGGTACAGGGGAGTGGTATGGCTACACCTTC. Protein sequence: CASRGTGEWYGYTF.